Below, 26 T cell receptor beta chains from the same sample are listed, as sequenced in a study of sequential checkpoint blockade in melanoma. Specified treatment: randomized to nivolumab then ipilimumab (arm A) or the reverse (arm B). Clones were read by immunoSEQ multiplex PCR, and TCRdb kept only the in-frame ones, dropping some. The sample has over 10,000 clones, about 65% seen once. Sequencing used CD8+ T cells sorted from blood (inferred from file names), obtained from a patient given nivolumab and ipilimumab in sequence. The receptors shown here come from a human donor with melanoma.

This clone was detected only once. This CDR3 reads CASSITGGVYTGELFF. CDR3 DNA sequence: TGTGCCAGTAGTATTACAGGGGGCGTTTACACCGGGGAGCTGTTTTTT. V and J are TRBV19 and TRBJ2-2; 9 bases line up with TRBD1. The CDR3 totals 16 residues. V trimming: 3 bases; J trimming: 3 bases; junction bases outside the gene matches: 5. Per the germline V gene, CDR1 is LNHDA and CDR2 is SQIVND (reference sequence).

CDR3 in amino acids: CASSLVAGGTYEQYF. The CDR3 DNA sequence: TGTGCCAGCAGCTTGGTGGCGGGAGGGACCTACGAGCAGTACTTC. The chain has TRBV5-5 and TRBJ2-7, with 9 bases fitting TRBD2. The length of the CDR3 is 15 residues. V gave up 0 bases and J gave up 2 bases; unmatched junction bases: 3. CDR1 and CDR2 (germline): SGHKS, YYEKEE (reference sequence). Filled out from reference TRBV5-5 and TRBJ2-7, the complete variable domain reads DAGVTQSPTHLIKTRGQQVTLRCSPISGHKSVSWYQQVLGQGPQFIFQYYEKEERGRGNFPDRFSARQFPNYSSELNVNALLLGDSALYLCASSLVAGGTYEQYFGPGTRLTVT.

The chain has TRBV4-2 and TRBJ1-2; D possibly corresponds to TRBD1 (5 bases). Trimming cost V 1 base and J 7 bases, with 13 bases left between them. This CDR3 is built from 14 residues. In germline, CDR1 is LGHNA, CDR2 YNFKEQ. The CDR3 DNA sequence: TGTGCCAGCAGCCAAGGGGGGTCGGGGGTTGGCTACACCTTC. It codes for CASSQGGSGVGYTF.

This sequence joins TRBV4-1 and TRBJ2-2; D may be TRBD1 (6 bases). Trimming shortened V by 6 bases and J by 4 bases, and 15 bases separated the two germline ends. This CDR3 is built from 15 residues. The germline V gene encodes CDR1 MGHRA and CDR2 YSYEKL. The CDR3 DNA follows: TGCGCCAGCAGTCAGGGGACCGCACCCACCGGGGAGCTGTTTTTT. Amino acids: CASSQGTAPTGELFF.

V gene TRBV7-8 combines with J gene TRBJ2-7, with D uncertain. The CDR3 runs 14 residues. The V gene lost 0 bases and the J gene lost 4 bases, with 10 bases spanning the gap. Germline CDR1 reads SGHVS; CDR2 reads FQNEAQ. The CDR3 here is CASSLARPGYEQYF. The DNA for the CDR3 is TGTGCCAGCAGCTTAGCGCGTCCCGGGTACGAGCAGTACTTC. Using reference TRBV7-8 and TRBJ2-7 for the parts outside the CDR3, the full variable domain is GAGVSQSPRYKVAKRGQDVALRCDPISGHVSLFWYQQALGQGPEFLTYFQNEAQLDKSGLPSDRFFAERPEGSVSTLKIQRTQQEDSAVYLCASSLARPGYEQYFGPGTRLTVT.

This clone was seen a handful of times. The gene calls are TRBV28 and TRBJ1-2; D is undetermined. This CDR3 is 13 amino acids long. V was trimmed by 2 bases and J by 6 bases, leaving 10 bases between them. The germline gives CDR1 MDHEN, CDR2 SYDVKM. The CDR3 nucleotides are TGTGCCAGCAGTTTAGCCGCGGGGAATGGCTACACCTTC. This gives the protein CASSLAAGNGYTF.

Notes on this clone: The sample has other DNA sequences that encode this CDR3 too. The chain links TRBV27 to TRBJ1-6, with 7 bases aligning to TRBD1. V dropped 6 bases and J dropped 13; count of bases not matched to a gene: 15. CDR1 and CDR2 (germline): MNHEY, SMNVEV (reference sequence). CDR3 length: 15 residues. DNA for the CDR3: TGTGCCAGCAGAACTCTATTAGGGGGCGCATCCCCCCTCCACTTT. This codes for CASRTLLGGASPLHF.

The DNA for the CDR3 is TGTGCCAGCAGTGACCCGGGGGGAAGGGCCGGGGAGCTGTTTTTT. The encoded protein is CASSDPGGRAGELFF. The chain couples TRBV28 to TRBJ2-2, with 7 bases that match TRBD2. CDR3 length: 15 residues. The ends lost 5 bases at V and 6 bases at J; junction bases unmatched: 9. Germline CDR1 MDHEN, CDR2 SYDVKM.

This clone was counted between two and nine times. The CDR3 here is CASSLATSGGFNEQFF. CDR3 nucleotide sequence: TGTGCCAGCAGCTTAGCGACTAGCGGGGGGTTTAATGAGCAGTTCTTC. The chain employs TRBV7-6 and TRBJ2-1, with 13 bases lining up with TRBD2. CDR1 is SGHVS and CDR2 is FNYEAQ in the germline V gene. Trimming cost V 0 bases and J 7 bases; bases outside gene matches: 3. The CDR3 has 16 amino acids.

The rearrangement uses TRBV28 and TRBJ2-1, with 8 nucleotides matching TRBD1. Germline assignment: CDR1 MDHEN and CDR2 SYDVKM. CDR3 length equals 15 residues. The J segment lost 7 bases and the V segment lost 3 bases, leaving 8 bases of the junction unmatched. The CDR3 loop reads CASSLDRENLNEQFF. CDR3 sequence (DNA): TGTGCCAGCAGTTTGGACAGGGAGAACCTGAATGAGCAGTTCTTC.

This clone was seen a handful of times. The CDR3 region has the DNA TGTGCCAGCAGTCTCCGGACAGGGCACGGAGGAAACACTGAAGCTTTCTTT. It is translated as CASSLRTGHGGNTEAFF. The gene calls are TRBV2 and TRBJ1-1; TRBD1 matches 8 bases. Unmatched junction bases numbered 13, after V lost 5 bases and J lost 2 bases. This CDR3 is built from 17 residues. Looked up from germline, CDR1 is SNHLY and CDR2 is FYNNEI.

The genes are TRBV5-1 and TRBJ2-5, with D possibly TRBD2 on 7 matching bases. This CDR3 contains 15 residues. Germline CDR1 is SGHRS and CDR2 is YFSETQ. The germline V and J ends were trimmed by 0 bases and 4 bases, with 13 bases remaining between them. CDR3 nucleotide sequence: TGCGCCAGCAGCTTGGAGGGGGGGGGCCCAGAGACCCAGTACTTC. It encodes CASSLEGGGPETQYF.

This rearrangement joins TRBV10-3 to TRBJ1-1; D perhaps matches TRBD1 (6 bases). From germline, CDR1 is ENHRY and CDR2 SYGVKD. Deletions cut 2 bases from V and 6 bases from J, with 16 bases between. There are 15 residues in the CDR3. In DNA form, the CDR3 reads TGTGCCATCAGTGAGGGTCTGCCAGGGGACCCTGAAGCTTTCTTT. It is translated as CAISEGLPGDPEAFF.

The V gene is TRBV2, the J gene TRBJ1-4, with D possibly matching TRBD1 (6 bases). Germline V gene data show CDR1 as SNHLY and CDR2 as FYNNEI. CDR3 size: 15 residues. Trimming stripped 6 bases from V and 5 bases from J, with 16 bases between. CDR3 DNA: TGTGCCAGCAGCGGGAGGACAGCTAAAAATGAAAAACTGTTTTTT. Residues: CASSGRTAKNEKLFF.

The chain employs TRBV7-8 and TRBJ2-5; unclear D gene. This CDR3 spans 15 amino acids. CDR1 and CDR2 (germline): SGHVS, FQNEAQ. The V end lost 2 bases, the J end lost 1 base, and 11 bases lay between the germline ends. CDR3 region: CASSLYLPPQETQYF. Written as DNA, the CDR3 is TGTGCCAGCAGCTTATACTTACCACCCCAAGAGACCCAGTACTTC.

The V and J genes are TRBV4-1 and TRBJ2-1; TRBD2 aligns across 9 bases. There are 16 residues in the CDR3. The V and J ends lost 6 bases and 0 bases, in that order; junction bases with no gene match: 6. Germline CDR1 and CDR2: MGHRA and YSYEKL. CDR3 DNA: TGCGCCAGCAGAGTTGATAGCGGGAGCTCCTACAATGAGCAGTTCTTC. This gives the protein CASRVDSGSSYNEQFF.

This clone was picked up one time. This chain uses TRBV9 with TRBJ2-7; 8 bases are a match to TRBD2. This CDR3 is 14 amino acids long. Germline CDR1 and CDR2: SGDLS and YYNGEE. V dropped 4 bases and J dropped 3; count of bases not matched to a gene: 6. This chain's CDR3 is CASSFGGEGYEQYF. The DNA for the CDR3 is TGTGCCAGCAGCTTCGGGGGGGAGGGCTACGAGCAGTACTTC.

The CDR3 reads CASSRALAGGPYEQYF. For the CDR3, the DNA is TGTGCCAGTAGTCGGGCACTAGCGGGAGGGCCCTACGAGCAGTACTTC. This rearrangement joins TRBV19 to TRBJ2-7; 13 positions agree with TRBD2. This CDR3 region has 16 residues. Germline V gene data show CDR1 as LNHDA and CDR2 as SQIVND (reference sequence). The V gene end was trimmed by 5 bases and the J gene end by 2 bases; junction bases not matched to a gene: 6. The full variable domain, in which reference TRBV19 and TRBJ2-7 provide the parts outside the CDR3, is DGGITQSPKYLFRKEGQNVTLSCEQNLNHDAMYWYRQDPGQGLRLIYYSQIVNDFQKGDIAEGYSVSREKKESFPLTVTSAQKNPTAFYLCASSRALAGGPYEQYFGPGTRLTVT.

Judged by abundance, this clone is medium-sized (0.01 to 0.1%). In DNA, the CDR3 is TGTGCCAGCAGCTTAGAAACGGGGATTAATGAAAAACTGTTTTTT. This encodes CASSLETGINEKLFF. V and J are TRBV7-6 and TRBJ1-4; D is unclear. The germline V and J ends were trimmed by 1 base and 4 bases, with 10 bases remaining between them. Germline V lookup: CDR1 SGHVS, CDR2 FNYEAQ. The CDR3 runs 15 residues.

J is TRBJ1-4 and V is TRBV7-8; TRBD1 agrees at 8 bases. The germline gives CDR1 SGHVS, CDR2 FQNEAQ. Trimming removed 5 bases from V and 5 bases from J; junction bases left unmatched: 7. This CDR3 spans 15 amino acids. CDR3 sequence: CASSPGQVGNEKLFF. The CDR3 DNA is TGTGCCAGCAGCCCGGGACAGGTGGGAAATGAAAAACTGTTTTTT.

This clone was counted only a few times. This chain links TRBV28 with TRBJ1-5; D gene uncertain. The CDR3 totals 14 residues. V was trimmed by 3 bases and J by 0 bases, leaving 6 bases between them. CDR1 MDHEN and CDR2 SYDVKM come from the germline V gene. Here the CDR3 reads CASSLFISNQPQHF. CDR3 nucleotides: TGTGCCAGCAGTTTGTTCATTAGCAATCAGCCCCAGCATTTT. Drawing the rest from reference TRBV28 and TRBJ1-5, the complete variable domain is DVKVTQSSRYLVKRTGEKVFLECVQDMDHENMFWYRQDPGLGLRLIYFSYDVKMKEKGDIPEGYSVSREKKERFSLILESASTNQTSMYLCASSLFISNQPQHFGDGTRLSIL.

The J gene is TRBJ2-3, the V gene TRBV10-3, with 9 positions matching TRBD2. The V and J ends lost 7 bases and 4 bases, in that order; junction bases with no gene match: 6. This CDR3 has 14 residues. The germline CDR1 and CDR2 sequences are ENHRY and SYGVKD. CDR3 nucleotides: TGTGCCATCAACGGAGCGGGAGGAGCAGATACGCAGTATTTT. As protein: CAINGAGGADTQYF.

This chain joins TRBV11-2 and TRBJ2-7; possible D gene TRBD2, 5 bases. Germline V lookup: CDR1 SGHAT, CDR2 FQNNGV. The CDR3 is 12 residues long. Trimming took 6 bases from V and 0 from J, leaving 6 bases between them. CDR3 amino acids: CASRDSSYEQYF. The CDR3 DNA sequence: TGTGCCAGCAGGGACTCCTCCTACGAGCAGTACTTC.

This clone was counted once. The rearrangement uses TRBV5-1 and TRBJ2-4; D not resolved. CDR1 SGHRS and CDR2 YFSETQ come from the germline V gene. This CDR3 is 14 amino acids long. Trimming removed 0 bases from V and 0 bases from J, with 4 bases in between. The CDR3 DNA reads TGCGCCAGCAGCTTGGCAGGAGCCAAAAACATTCAGTACTTC. Protein sequence: CASSLAGAKNIQYF.

The chain employs TRBV4-3 and TRBJ2-7; D unresolved. The CDR3 sequence is 13 residues long. Trimming removed 1 base from V and 3 bases from J, with 7 bases in between. The germline CDR1 and CDR2 sequences are LGHNA and YSLEER. This chain's CDR3 is CASSQALNYEQYF. The CDR3 DNA sequence: TGCGCCAGCAGCCAAGCTCTTAACTACGAGCAGTACTTC.

This clone was seen a handful of times. V is TRBV25-1 and J is TRBJ1-3; D remains unclear. V lost 7 bases and J 0 bases, leaving 16 bases between the germline ends. CDR3 length: 16 residues. Germline V lookup: CDR1 MGHDK, CDR2 SYGVNS. CDR3 sequence (DNA): TGTGCCAGCACCCCACATGGGCTGTTCTCTGGAAACACCATATATTTT. Translated, it gives CASTPHGLFSGNTIYF. The whole variable domain, filled in from reference TRBV25-1 and TRBJ1-3, reads EADIYQTPRYLVIGTGKKITLECSQTMGHDKMYWYQQDPGMELHLIHYSYGVNSTEKGDLSSESTVSRIRTEHFPLTLESARPSHTSQYLCASTPHGLFSGNTIYFGEGSWLTVV.